These 9 T cell receptor beta chains were sequenced from one sample in a study of T cells in Graves' hyperthyroidism and ophthalmopathy. Amplified TCR beta CDR3 regions came from RNA transcripts. During a first-round RT-PCR of the TCR CDR3, the HTBI primer set was used. TCRdb called the multiplex PCR reads again in MiXCR, with one record for every CDR3 protein. This sample yields fewer than 450,000 distinct CDR3 sequences, of which roughly 17% are seen a single time; about a third belongs to the top ten. Sequencing used blood. These receptors originate from a woman aged 30 to 39 with Graves' hyperthyroidism that later progressed to Graves' ophthalmopathy.

The V and J genes are TRBV19 and TRBJ2-7, with 8 bases that match TRBD1. V was clipped by 6 bases and J by 1 base; unmatched bases: 5. Germline lookup yields CDR1 LNHDA and CDR2 SQIVND (reference sequence). CDR3 length: 14 amino acids. The CDR3 DNA sequence: TGTGCCAGTAGACAGGGGGTGAGTTCCTACGAGCAGTACTTC. Translated: CASRQGVSSYEQYF.

This clonotype was seen repeatedly, ten times or more. This chain connects TRBV11-3 to TRBJ1-1, with 8 bases matching TRBD1. Germline V lookup: CDR1 SGHNT, CDR2 YENEEA. The CDR3 runs to 14 residues. Losses at the gene ends were 4 bases for V and 9 bases for J; bases not matched to a gene: 10. The CDR3 protein is CASSSTGDGGKAFF. The CDR3, as DNA: TGTGCCAGCAGCTCGACAGGGGATGGTGGGAAAGCTTTCTTT.

This clonotype showed up many times. The chain has TRBV29-1 and TRBJ2-1; 14 bases are a match to TRBD2. Germline V CDR1 and CDR2: SQVTM, ANQGSEA. The CDR3 has 14 amino acids. V lost 5 bases and J lost 9; bases outside the gene matches: 6. In nucleotides, the CDR3 is TGCAGCGTTCGAGGAGGACTAGCGGGAGGTGAGCAGTTCTTC. It specifies CSVRGGLAGGEQFF.

The table lists this clonotype with many counts. V and J are TRBV6-1 and TRBJ2-1; 7 bases fit TRBD1. The CDR3 covers 15 residues. Germline lookup yields CDR1 MNHNS and CDR2 SASEGT. Trimming at V came to 6 bases and at J to 4 bases, leaving 9 bases not matched to a gene. This CDR3 is CASSDRAGSYNEQFF. The CDR3 coding sequence is TGTGCCAGCAGCGACAGGGCAGGTTCATACAATGAGCAGTTCTTC.

The V and J genes are TRBV15 and TRBJ2-7; TRBD1 is a possible D gene (6 bases). Trimming removed 5 bases at V and 5 bases at J, with 13 bases between. CDR3 size: 13 residues. Germline CDR1 is LNHNV and CDR2 is YYDKDF (reference sequence). CDR3 coding DNA: TGTGCCACCAGCCAACAGGGTTCCCACGAGCAGTACTTC. Amino acids: CATSQQGSHEQYF.

This clonotype was seen more than once but under ten times. The CDR3 bases are TGTGCCAGCAGCTCCTTGACAGGCTCGGACGAGCAGTACTTC. As protein: CASSSLTGSDEQYF. The chain has TRBV7-9 and TRBJ2-7, with D possibly being TRBD1 (6 bases). Germline V gene data show CDR1 as SEHNR and CDR2 as FQNEAQ (reference sequence). V lost 4 bases, J lost 5 bases, and 15 bases lay in between. CDR3 length: 14 amino acids.

This clonotype was counted only a few times. The V and J genes are TRBV5-6 and TRBJ2-7, with 8 bases aligning to TRBD2. Germline-derived CDR1 and CDR2 are SGHDT and YYEEEE. The CDR3 contains 13 residues. V lost 4 bases to trimming and J lost 5 bases; unmatched junction nucleotides: 5. In DNA, the CDR3 is TGTGCCAGCAGCCGGGGACTAGGCCACGAGCAGTACTTC. Translation gives CASSRGLGHEQYF.

This clonotype was counted at least ten times. The chain is built from TRBV12-3 or TRBV12-4 and TRBJ2-7, with D unclear. CDR3 size: 13 residues. Trimming shortened V by 2 bases and J by 3 bases, and 8 bases separated the two germline ends. The chain's CDR3 is CASSLMWRYEQYF. Written as DNA, the CDR3 is TGTGCCAGCAGTTTAATGTGGCGCTACGAGCAGTACTTC.

This clonotype was seen at least ten times. The rearrangement uses TRBV28 and TRBJ2-7, with 7 nucleotides matching TRBD2. Germline-derived CDR1 and CDR2 are MDHEN and SYDVKM. CDR3 size: 17 residues. J was trimmed by 4 bases and V by 4 bases; bases with no gene match: 16. CDR3 nucleotides: TGTGCCAGCAGTTCACCGACTAGCCGAGGAAGTTATTACGAGCAGTACTTC. Translation: CASSSPTSRGSYYEQYF.